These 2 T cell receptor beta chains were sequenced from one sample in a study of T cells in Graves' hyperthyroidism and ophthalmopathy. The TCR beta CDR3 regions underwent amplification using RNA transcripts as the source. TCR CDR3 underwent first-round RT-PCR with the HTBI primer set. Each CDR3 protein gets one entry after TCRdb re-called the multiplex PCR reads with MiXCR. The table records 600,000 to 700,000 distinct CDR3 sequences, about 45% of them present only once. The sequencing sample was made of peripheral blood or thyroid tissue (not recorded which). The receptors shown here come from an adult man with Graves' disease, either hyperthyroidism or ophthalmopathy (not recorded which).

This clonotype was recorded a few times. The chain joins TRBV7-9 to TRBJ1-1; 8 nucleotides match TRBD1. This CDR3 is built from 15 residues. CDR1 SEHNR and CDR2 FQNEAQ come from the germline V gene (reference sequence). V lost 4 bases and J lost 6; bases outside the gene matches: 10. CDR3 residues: CASSWGARQGSEAFF. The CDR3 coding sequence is TGTGCCAGCAGCTGGGGGGCCCGACAGGGGTCTGAAGCTTTCTTT.

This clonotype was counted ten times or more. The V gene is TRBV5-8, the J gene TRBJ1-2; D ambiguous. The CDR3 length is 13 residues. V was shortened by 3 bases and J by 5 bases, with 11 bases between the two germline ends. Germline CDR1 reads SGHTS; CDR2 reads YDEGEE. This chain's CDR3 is CASSSGSRYGYTF. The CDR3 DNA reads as TGTGCCAGCAGCTCGGGTAGTCGATATGGCTACACCTTC.